Only a few counts were recorded for the clone carrying this T cell receptor beta chain. Produced via immunoSEQ multiplex PCR; TCRdb's table is partial and in-frame only. The data hold 50,000 or so clones, with 92% observed a single time. These data originate in a study of T cell changes during pregnancy in multiple sclerosis. Germline CDR1 and CDR2: MNHEY and SVGAGI. This CDR3 spans 13 amino acids. V was shortened by 5 bases and J by 11 bases, with 13 bases between the two germline ends. This chain joins TRBV6-5 and TRBJ1-6; a possible D gene is TRBD1 (6 bases). The sequence was collected from a female donor with multiple sclerosis, enrolled in a pregnancy study. Sample: CD4+ T cells from peripheral blood mononuclear cells, taken in the third trimester of pregnancy. The DNA of the CDR3 is TGTGCCAGCAGTCAACGGGGGGACACACCCCTCCACTTT. Encoded protein: CASSQRGDTPLHF.